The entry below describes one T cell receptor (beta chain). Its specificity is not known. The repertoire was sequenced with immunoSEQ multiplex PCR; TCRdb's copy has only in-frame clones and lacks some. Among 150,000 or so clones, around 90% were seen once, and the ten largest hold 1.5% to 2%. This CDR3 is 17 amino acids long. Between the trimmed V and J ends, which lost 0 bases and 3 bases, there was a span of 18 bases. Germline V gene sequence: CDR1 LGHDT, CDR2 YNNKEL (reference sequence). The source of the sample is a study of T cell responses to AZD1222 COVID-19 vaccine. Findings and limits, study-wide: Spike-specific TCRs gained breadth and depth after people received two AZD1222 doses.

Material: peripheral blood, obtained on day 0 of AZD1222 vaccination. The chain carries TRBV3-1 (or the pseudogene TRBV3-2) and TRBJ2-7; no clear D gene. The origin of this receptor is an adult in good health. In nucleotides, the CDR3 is TGTGCCAGCAGCCAAGACCTAAGGGCAGATGAGTACTACGAGCAGTACTTC. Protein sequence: CASSQDLRADEYYEQYF.